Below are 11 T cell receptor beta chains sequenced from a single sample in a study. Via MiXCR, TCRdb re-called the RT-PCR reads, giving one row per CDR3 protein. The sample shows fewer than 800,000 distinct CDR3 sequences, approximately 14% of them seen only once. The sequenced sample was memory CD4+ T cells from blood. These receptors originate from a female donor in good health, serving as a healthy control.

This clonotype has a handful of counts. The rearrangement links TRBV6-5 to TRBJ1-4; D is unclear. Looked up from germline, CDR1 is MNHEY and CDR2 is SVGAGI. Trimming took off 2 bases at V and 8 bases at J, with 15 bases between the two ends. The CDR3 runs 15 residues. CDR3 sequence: CASSYVQARQEKLFF. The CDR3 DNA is TGTGCCAGCAGTTACGTTCAGGCCCGGCAGGAAAAACTGTTTTTT.

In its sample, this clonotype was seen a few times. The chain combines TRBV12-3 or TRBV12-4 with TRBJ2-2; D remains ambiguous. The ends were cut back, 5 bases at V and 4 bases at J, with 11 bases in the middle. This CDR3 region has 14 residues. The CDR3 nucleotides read TGTGCCAGCAGTACAAACACGGCCACCGGGGAGCTGTTTTTT. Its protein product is CASSTNTATGELFF.

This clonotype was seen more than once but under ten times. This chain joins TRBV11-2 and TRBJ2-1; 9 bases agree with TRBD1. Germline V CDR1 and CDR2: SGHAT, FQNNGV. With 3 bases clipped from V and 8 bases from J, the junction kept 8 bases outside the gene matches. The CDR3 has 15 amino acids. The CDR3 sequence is CASSFHRTGEHEQFF. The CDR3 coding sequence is TGTGCCAGCAGCTTCCATAGGACAGGGGAACATGAGCAGTTCTTC.

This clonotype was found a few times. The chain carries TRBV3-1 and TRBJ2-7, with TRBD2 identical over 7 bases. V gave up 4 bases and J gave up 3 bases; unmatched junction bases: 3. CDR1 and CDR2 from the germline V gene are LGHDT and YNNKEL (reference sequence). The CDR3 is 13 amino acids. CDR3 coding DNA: TGTGCCAGCAGCCCAGCGGGACTCTACGAGCAGTACTTC. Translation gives CASSPAGLYEQYF.

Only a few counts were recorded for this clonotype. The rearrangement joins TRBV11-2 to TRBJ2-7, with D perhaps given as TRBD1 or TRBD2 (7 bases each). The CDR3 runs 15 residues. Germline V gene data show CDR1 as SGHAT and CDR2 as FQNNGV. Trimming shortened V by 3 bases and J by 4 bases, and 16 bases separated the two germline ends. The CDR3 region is CASSFSRGGLYEQYF. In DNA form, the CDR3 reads TGTGCCAGCAGCTTCTCCAGGGGGGGATTGTACGAGCAGTACTTC.

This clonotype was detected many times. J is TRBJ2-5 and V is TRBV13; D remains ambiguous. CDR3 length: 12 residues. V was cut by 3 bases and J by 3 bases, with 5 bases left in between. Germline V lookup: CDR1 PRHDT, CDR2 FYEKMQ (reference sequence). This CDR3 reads CASSFTEETQYF. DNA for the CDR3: TGTGCCAGCAGCTTCACAGAAGAGACCCAGTACTTC. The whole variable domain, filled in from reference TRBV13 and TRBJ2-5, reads AAGVIQSPRHLIKEKRETATLKCYPIPRHDTVYWYQQGPGQDPQFLISFYEKMQSDKGSIPDRFSAQQFSDYHSELNMSSLELGDSALYFCASSFTEETQYFGPGTRLLVL.

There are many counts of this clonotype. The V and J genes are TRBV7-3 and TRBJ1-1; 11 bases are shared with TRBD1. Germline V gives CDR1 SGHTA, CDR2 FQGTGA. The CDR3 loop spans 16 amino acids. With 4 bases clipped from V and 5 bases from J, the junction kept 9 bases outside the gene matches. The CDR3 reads CASSSTGQGARTEAFF. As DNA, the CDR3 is TGTGCCAGCAGCTCAACCGGACAGGGGGCGCGTACTGAAGCTTTCTTT.

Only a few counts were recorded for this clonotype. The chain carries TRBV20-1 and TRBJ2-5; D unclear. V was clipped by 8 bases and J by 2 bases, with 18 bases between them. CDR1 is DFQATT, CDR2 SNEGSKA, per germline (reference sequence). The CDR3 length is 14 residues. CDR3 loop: CSPLEAGRQETQYF. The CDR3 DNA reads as TGCAGTCCGCTAGAAGCAGGAAGGCAAGAGACCCAGTACTTC.

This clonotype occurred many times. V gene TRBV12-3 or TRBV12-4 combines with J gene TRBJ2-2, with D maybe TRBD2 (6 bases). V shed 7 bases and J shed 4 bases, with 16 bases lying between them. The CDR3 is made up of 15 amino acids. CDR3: CASTPLVAATGELFF. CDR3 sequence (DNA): TGTGCCAGCACTCCCCTGGTAGCGGCCACCGGGGAGCTGTTTTTT.

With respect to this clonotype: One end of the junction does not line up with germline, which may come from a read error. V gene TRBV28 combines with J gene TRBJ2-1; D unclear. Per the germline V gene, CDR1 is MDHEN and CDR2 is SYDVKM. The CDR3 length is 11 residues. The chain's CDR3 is CASSLWEKQFF. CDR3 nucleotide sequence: TGTGCCAGCAGTCTATGGGAAAAGCAGTTCTTC.

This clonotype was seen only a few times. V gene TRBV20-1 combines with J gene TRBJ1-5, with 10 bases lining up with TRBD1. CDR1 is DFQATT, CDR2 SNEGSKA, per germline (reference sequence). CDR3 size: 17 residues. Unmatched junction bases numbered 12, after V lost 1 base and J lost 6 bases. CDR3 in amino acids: CSARGGRQGAVGQPQHF. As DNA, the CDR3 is TGCAGTGCTAGAGGGGGTAGACAGGGGGCTGTTGGTCAGCCCCAGCATTTT.